This T cell receptor beta chain was obtained from a study of blood T cells in healthy people across ages. A second 7 to 11 cycle PCR used barcoded and J-beta primers. Each cDNA molecule was tagged by a template-switch adaptor with 12 random nucleotides. TCRdb reprocessed the 5' RACE reads via MiXCR and lists one record per CDR3 protein. The profile shows hundreds of thousands of distinct CDR3 sequences, about 61% of them singletons. This CDR3 has 15 residues. Looked up from germline, CDR1 is LGHDT and CDR2 is YNNKEL (reference sequence). With V trimmed by 6 bases and J by 6 bases, 10 bases remained unmatched.

The receptor's source is a middle-aged man in good health. Sequenced material: blood. V and J are TRBV3-1 and TRBJ2-1; 8 bases are shared with TRBD1. CDR3 sequence: CASSQAGGRGNEQFF. The CDR3 DNA is TGTGCCAGCAGTCAGGCAGGGGGCAGAGGCAATGAGCAGTTCTTC.